These 22 T cell receptor beta chains originate from one sample sequenced in a study of Ad26.COV2.S vaccination and SARS-CoV-2 variants (dated by TCRdb to the early 2020s). In light of the paper, this sample's treatment or condition label describes: 15 to 20 received Ad26.COV2.S at low or high dose, single or two shots; about five received placebo; per-sample allocation not given. Repertoires of vaccine and placebo recipients were sequenced from samples collected on day 63 after the first injection. Library preparation was by the immunoSEQ multiplex PCR assay. TCRdb carries this immuneACCESS record with in-frame sequences only. Its versions omit some clonotypes, under half of them owing to an unresolved V gene in the studies checked, with the rest unexplained. The table for this sample lists about 410,000 clones; 88% of them were counted only once. Roughly 3.5% of the sample rests with the top ten.

Here the sequenced sample was peripheral blood, taken in a trial of Ad26.COV2.S vaccine versus placebo. The receptor set was obtained from a person between 18 and 59 years old who received the Ad26.COV2.S COVID-19 vaccine or a placebo.

The rearrangement links TRBV18 to TRBJ1-5, with TRBD1 matching 7 bases. Germline-derived CDR1 and CDR2 are KGHSH and LQKENI. J lost 4 bases, V lost 5 bases, and 5 bases had no gene match. The CDR3 sequence is 14 residues long. Written as DNA, the CDR3 is TGTGCCAGCTCATACAGGGGTGGTAATCAGCCCCAGCATTTT. It encodes CASSYRGGNQPQHF.

The genes are TRBV14 and TRBJ1-1, with 7 nucleotides matching TRBD1. V gave up 6 bases and J gave up 6 bases; unmatched junction bases: 7. Germline V gene lookup returns CDR1 SGHDN and CDR2 FVKESK. The CDR3 totals 13 residues. The CDR3 DNA reads TGTGCCAGCAGGCTGACAGGGCGCCCTGAAGCTTTCTTT. Amino acid sequence: CASRLTGRPEAFF.

In nucleotides, the CDR3 is TGCGCCAGCAGCTTATCCGTACAGCACACCGGGGAGCTGTTTTTT. This codes for CASSLSVQHTGELFF. V gene TRBV5-1 combines with J gene TRBJ2-2, with D hard to call. The V end was cut by 2 bases, the J end by 3 bases, with 11 bases between. CDR3 length: 15 amino acids. Germline V gene lookup returns CDR1 SGHRS and CDR2 YFSETQ.

V usage is TRBV5-1 and J usage is TRBJ2-2; a weak D match, TRBD2 (6 bases). Germline CDR1 and CDR2: SGHRS and YFSETQ. The CDR3 is made up of 15 amino acids. The V end was cut by 0 bases, the J end by 7 bases, with 13 bases between. The CDR3 is CASSLAVEGSGELFF. CDR3 DNA: TGCGCCAGCAGCTTGGCCGTGGAGGGGAGCGGGGAGCTGTTTTTT.

DNA for the CDR3: TGTGCCAGCAGTCGAGGGACAATATGGAGCAATCAGCCCCAGCATTTT. Its protein product is CASSRGTIWSNQPQHF. The chain carries TRBV6-2 or TRBV6-3 and TRBJ1-5; D may be TRBD1 (6 bases). This CDR3 spans 16 amino acids. The germline V gene encodes CDR1 MNHEY and CDR2 SVGEGT. The V and J ends lost 5 bases and 1 base respectively, with 15 bases between them.

V gene TRBV6-5 combines with J gene TRBJ2-5; D might be TRBD1 (8 bases). Between the trimmed V and J ends, which lost 5 bases and 5 bases, there was a span of 12 bases. The CDR3 has 13 residues. Germline V gives CDR1 MNHEY, CDR2 SVGAGI. CDR3 sequence reads: CASSHRGGETQYF. The CDR3 DNA reads as TGTGCCAGCAGTCACAGGGGGGGGGAGACCCAGTACTTC.

This sequence joins TRBV5-4 and TRBJ2-3; 9 bases line up with TRBD2. This CDR3 has 16 amino acids. Germline V gene data show CDR1 as SGHNT and CDR2 as YYREEE (reference sequence). V was clipped by 4 bases and J by 1 base; unmatched bases: 7. This chain's CDR3 is CASSPGLAGGTDTQYF. DNA for the CDR3: TGTGCCAGCAGCCCCGGGTTAGCGGGGGGCACAGATACGCAGTATTTT. Looking up the rest from reference TRBV5-4 and TRBJ2-3 gives the full variable domain: ETGVTQSPTHLIKTRGQQVTLRCSSQSGHNTVSWYQQALGQGPQFIFQYYREEENGRGNFPPRFSGLQFPNYSSELNVNALELDDSALYLCASSPGLAGGTDTQYFGPGTRLTVL.

This chain uses TRBV6-5 with TRBJ1-2; D call uncertain. The CDR3 contains 15 residues. The V end lost 3 bases, the J end lost 0 bases, and 11 bases lay between the germline ends. The germline V gene encodes CDR1 MNHEY and CDR2 SVGAGI. CDR3 DNA sequence: TGTGCCAGCAGTTATTGGAGAACAGCTAACTATGGCTACACCTTC. Protein product: CASSYWRTANYGYTF.

This clone is a singleton in its sample. The chain has TRBV10-3 and TRBJ1-1; D is unclear. In germline, CDR1 is ENHRY, CDR2 SYGVKD. Trimming cost V 7 bases and J 1 base, with 16 bases left between them. The CDR3 sequence is 15 residues long. CDR3 coding DNA: TGTGCCATCACGAGCCAAGGAAAATCGAACACTGAAGCTTTCTTT. This sequence encodes CAITSQGKSNTEAFF.

The chain recombines TRBV30 with TRBJ2-7; 7 positions agree with TRBD1. V shed 1 base and J 2 bases; nucleotides not matched to a gene: 17. This CDR3 comprises 18 residues. CDR1 and CDR2 from the germline V gene are GTSNPN and SVGIG (reference sequence). CDR3 bases: TGTGCCTGGAGTGGCGTCCTTCTAAGGACAGGCCTTACCTACGAGCAGTACTTC. It translates to CAWSGVLLRTGLTYEQYF.

V gene TRBV13 combines with J gene TRBJ1-4, with no clear D. The germline gives CDR1 PRHDT, CDR2 FYEKMQ (reference sequence). Trimming took 7 bases from V and 0 from J, leaving 15 bases between them. This CDR3 is 16 amino acids long. The CDR3 loop reads CASTQVGYATNEKLFF. The DNA of the CDR3 is TGTGCCAGCACCCAAGTGGGGTATGCAACTAATGAAAAACTGTTTTTT.

The chain couples TRBV9 to TRBJ2-7; D possibly corresponds to TRBD1 (5 bases). V shed 0 bases and J shed 2 bases, with 12 bases lying between them. Germline V gene data show CDR1 as SGDLS and CDR2 as YYNGEE. This CDR3 comprises 15 residues. CDR3 DNA: TGTGCCAGCAGCGTAGCTACCGGACAACCCTACGAGCAGTACTTC. It specifies CASSVATGQPYEQYF. Supplemented by reference TRBV9 and TRBJ2-7, the full variable domain reads DSGVTQTPKHLITATGQRVTLRCSPRSGDLSVYWYQQSLDQGLQFLIQYYNGEERAKGNILERFSAQQFPDLHSELNLSSLELGDSALYFCASSVATGQPYEQYFGPGTRLTVT.

The rearrangement joins TRBV15 to TRBJ2-1, with D possibly being TRBD1 (6 bases). The CDR3 has 16 residues. V was shortened by 2 bases and J by 6 bases, with 17 bases between the two germline ends. Germline V gives CDR1 LNHNV, CDR2 YYDKDF (reference sequence). In DNA, the CDR3 is TGTGCCACCAGCAGAACCAGGGGCAGGGGTGGCAATGAGCAGTTCTTC. Encoded protein: CATSRTRGRGGNEQFF.

This clone was counted a single time. The chain has TRBV11-2 and TRBJ2-1, with D perhaps being TRBD1 or TRBD2 (5 bases each). Germline-derived CDR1 and CDR2 are SGHAT and FQNNGV. The CDR3 runs to 14 residues. V lost 7 bases and J lost 7, with 17 bases in between. The CDR3 DNA reads as TGTGCCAGCACCACTCGGGACGGACGTAATGAGCAGTTCTTC. Protein: CASTTRDGRNEQFF.

This clone was counted once. J is TRBJ1-3 and V is TRBV10-3; D gene unclear. V dropped 3 bases and J dropped 0 bases, with 6 bases sitting between them. There are 14 residues in the CDR3. In germline, CDR1 is ENHRY, CDR2 SYGVKD. The CDR3 coding sequence is TGTGCCATCAGTGACGGATCCTCTGGAAACACCATATATTTT. It is translated as CAISDGSSGNTIYF.

This chain joins TRBV5-5 and TRBJ1-1; 7 bases match TRBD1. The CDR3 covers 15 residues. Losses at the gene ends were 2 bases for V and 1 base for J; bases not matched to a gene: 5. The V gene's germline CDR1 is SGHKS and CDR2 YYEKEE (reference sequence). The CDR3 loop reads CASSLYGQANTEAFF. CDR3 coding DNA: TGTGCCAGCAGCTTATACGGACAGGCGAACACTGAAGCTTTCTTT.

In DNA form, the CDR3 reads TGTGCCAGCAGTGGGTACACTGAAGCTTTCTTT. Its protein product is CASSGYTEAFF. The J gene is TRBJ1-1, the V gene TRBV25-1; D is undetermined. V lost 4 bases and J 3 bases, leaving 3 bases between the germline ends. Germline assignment: CDR1 MGHDK and CDR2 SYGVNS. CDR3 length equals 11 residues.

V usage is TRBV4-1 and J usage is TRBJ2-1; 12 bases line up with TRBD2. Losses at the gene ends were 3 bases for V and 3 bases for J; bases not matched to a gene: 3. Germline CDR1 is MGHRA and CDR2 is YSYEKL. CDR3 length equals 16 residues. CDR3 nucleotides: TGCGCCAGCAGCCAGTGGGGACTAGCGGGCTACAATGAGCAGTTCTTC. Its translation: CASSQWGLAGYNEQFF.

The gene calls are TRBV2 and TRBJ2-3; TRBD2 agrees at 12 bases. The CDR3 runs to 17 residues. Germline V gene data show CDR1 as SNHLY and CDR2 as FYNNEI. J was trimmed by 2 bases and V by 4 bases; bases with no gene match: 7. CDR3: CASSGRTSGDFTDTQYF. The CDR3 region has the DNA TGTGCCAGCAGTGGCCGGACTAGCGGGGATTTCACAGATACGCAGTATTTT.

The chain recombines TRBV12-3 or TRBV12-4 with TRBJ1-2; TRBD1 agrees at 7 bases. J was trimmed by 3 bases and V by 6 bases; bases with no gene match: 4. The CDR3 has 13 amino acids. CDR3 sequence (DNA): TGTGCCAGCAGACCACAGGGGTACTATGGCTACACCTTC. This codes for CASRPQGYYGYTF.

This chain joins TRBV2 and TRBJ1-1, with no clear D. Per germline, CDR1 SNHLY and CDR2 FYNNEI. Trimming removed 5 bases at V and 1 base at J, with 11 bases between. CDR3 size: 14 residues. Here the CDR3 reads CASSIEGRNTEAFF. The CDR3 DNA reads TGTGCCAGCAGTATCGAAGGGAGGAACACTGAAGCTTTCTTT.

The chain recombines TRBV5-5 with TRBJ2-1; 10 positions agree with TRBD1. The CDR3 runs to 16 residues. The germline gives CDR1 SGHKS, CDR2 YYEKEE (reference sequence). V trimming: 5 bases; J trimming: 1 base; junction bases outside the gene matches: 6. In nucleotides, the CDR3 is TGTGCCAGCAGTTCCGGGACAGGGGCATCCTACAATGAGCAGTTCTTC. Translation gives CASSSGTGASYNEQFF.